Sequencing of this TCR beta chain was carried out in a study of T cell responses to AZD1222 COVID-19 vaccine (dated by TCRdb to the early 2020s). At the level of the whole study: AZD1222 recipients whose second dose came at about 4 weeks and those whose second dose came at about 12 weeks were combined into one group, since spike-specific TCR depth and breadth did not differ between the two schedules. TCR sequencing covered 233 trial participants: 200 to 220 given two doses of AZD1222 and around 26 given two doses of MenACWY control vaccine. Trial participants were enrolled by age into subgroups of 18-55, 56-69 and 70-plus years, and roughly 150, 30 and 60 TCR-sequenced participants, respectively, were included in these subgroups. On the study overall, not on this receptor specifically: After two AZD1222 doses, spike-specific TCR breadth and depth were significantly higher than at day 0 and than in MenACWY recipients. Because no day 14 peak-response samples were available, the repertoires could be characterized only after the peak T cell response. Only six AZD1222 recipients were SARS-CoV-2 seropositive at baseline, limiting conclusions about previously exposed vaccinees. The 56-69-year group was small, and its depth increase did not reach significance, likely because of low power. Participants were mostly white British, with more females than males. The authors suggested clonal diversity may have been underestimated. Epitopes outside the regions mutated in the B.1.351 and B.1.1.7 variants were reportedly recognized by nearly half of the unique spike-specific TCRs. The vaccine-associated CD4 TCRs covered the entire spike protein, and the dominant responses fell in regions 160-218 and 743-854.

The CDR3 regions of human TCRbeta chains were analyzed by immunosequencing. As for how the authors treated the data: TCRs in the repertoires were compared against a reference library of SARS-CoV-2-specific TCRs that had been generated with the MIRA antigen-specificity platform. Breadth meant the fraction of unique TCRs that were SARS-CoV-2-associated, whereas depth meant the fraction of total T cells that were SARS-CoV-2-associated. Using the MIRA data, each spike-specific TCR was assigned both to the spike region to which the TCR was reactive and to a CD4 or CD8 class. Log10-transformed breadth and depth values were compared by one-way ANOVA with Sidak's multiple comparisons tests. The table comes from immuneACCESS by way of TCRdb, which keeps in-frame sequences with V and J called. Part of the clones is missing from these tables; in studies checked, under half for an unresolved V gene and the rest for unknown reasons. V, J and clone size are those of that table, while D and trimming were read from the DNA. The sample data list 170,000 or so clones, and 87% of these were observed just once. The top ten clones comprise less than 3% of the sample.

A word on this clone: What antigen it recognizes has not been identified. The sample holds no much larger clone one base away, and base qualities are not on file.

V is reduced by 7 bases and J by 2 bases, leaving a spacing of 12 bases between them. Its CDR3 holds 14 amino acids, cysteine through phenylalanine. The only DNA kept is the CDR3, 42 bases in frame from the first base. CDR1 KGHDR and CDR2 SFDVKD were looked up in the germline V gene. The time point tag for this specimen amounts to: baseline before first vaccination. Vaccinee samples came from UK trials COV001 and COV002, including a single-blind randomized controlled phase 2/3 trial of AZD1222 (ChAdOx1 nCoV-19) in healthy adults. For TCRbeta chain sequencing, PBMC samples from trial participants were taken at day 0 and at day 28 after the second dose.

Sequenced material: peripheral blood, taken on day 0 of AZD1222 vaccination. The sequence came from an adult in good health. The chain is made from TRBV24-1 and TRBJ2-3; the best D guess is TRBD1, with 6 bases matching. Here is the DNA: TGTGCCACCAGACCCGGACAGAACACAGATACGCAGTATTTT. Its coded protein is CATRPGQNTDTQYF.